The text below deals with one T cell receptor (beta chain). One junction end does not reproduce the germline sequence, and a read error may be involved. The data derive from a study of control samples from healthy donors and cancer patients. Germline V gene lookup returns CDR1 WSHSY and CDR2 SAAADI. This CDR3 contains 14 residues. Clones were read by immunoSEQ multiplex PCR, and TCRdb kept only the in-frame ones, dropping some. The repertoire holds about 51,000 clones, with 88% as singletons. The receptor comes from a man between 45 and 60 years old with head and neck cancer. This chain joins TRBV10-2 and TRBJ2-1, with a tentative D call TRBD2 (5 bases). Specimen: PBMCs. In DNA form, the CDR3 reads TGCGCCAGCACTGAGGGAGTTTTGGGTGGTGAGCAGTTCTTC. It translates to CASTEGVLGGEQFF.